The 2 T cell receptor beta chains given below trace back to one sample, sequenced in a study of blood T cell repertoires in COVID-19. Produced via immunoSEQ multiplex PCR; TCRdb's table is partial and in-frame only. This sample has 270,000 or so clones, with around 88% found just once. The sample taken for sequencing was PBMCs or T cells enriched from blood (not recorded which). These receptors were taken from a woman between 40 and 50 years old with acute COVID-19.

The chain combines TRBV7-2 with TRBJ1-3, with 9 bases that match TRBD1. The ends lost 5 bases at V and 4 bases at J; junction bases unmatched: 6. This CDR3 region has 15 residues. The V gene's germline CDR1 is SGHTA and CDR2 FQGNSA. This CDR3 is CASSPGTGRGNTIYF. The CDR3 bases are TGTGCCAGCAGCCCAGGGACAGGGCGAGGAAACACCATATATTTT.

This chain links TRBV10-3 with TRBJ1-6; D possibly corresponds to TRBD1 (5 bases). Germline V gives CDR1 ENHRY, CDR2 SYGVKD. This CDR3 has 13 residues. CDR3 sequence reads: CATETGANSPLHF. The CDR3 nucleotides are TGTGCTACGGAAACAGGAGCTAATTCACCCCTCCACTTT.